This TCR beta chain was profiled in a study of T cells in Graves' hyperthyroidism and ophthalmopathy. Study background: Before treatment of any kind, peripheral blood was taken at initial diagnosis.

This clonotype occurred a few times. What it binds is not known. Whole-study results and caveats: The model identified upcoming ophthalmopathy a median approximately six months ahead of onset.

The investigators amplified TCR beta CDR3 regions from RNA transcripts. RT-PCR in the first round (using the HTBI primer set) targeted the TCR CDR3. Using its own MiXCR run on the multiplex PCR reads, TCRdb lists one record per CDR3 protein. The sample includes about 600,000 distinct CDR3 sequences, approximately 15% of them seen just once. The sequence was collected from a woman in her thirties or forties with Graves' ophthalmopathy. Sequenced input: blood.

CDR3 nucleotides: TGTGCCAGCAGCTTAGGGATTTACTCTGGGGCCAACGTCCTGACTTTC. Translating gives CASSLGIYSGANVLTF. This rearrangement joins TRBV9 to TRBJ2-6; no firm D call. Trimming cost V 4 bases and J 0 bases, with 11 bases left between them. The length of the CDR3 is 16 residues. Germline-derived CDR1 and CDR2 are SGDLS and YYNGEE. The variable domain in full, completed from reference TRBV9 and TRBJ2-6, reads DSGVTQTPKHLITATGQRVTLRCSPRSGDLSVYWYQQSLDQGLQFLIQYYNGEERAKGNILERFSAQQFPDLHSELNLSSLELGDSALYFCASSLGIYSGANVLTFGAGSRLTVL.